The TCR beta chain described here comes from a study of T cell responses to AZD1222 COVID-19 vaccine. Study-wide results and limits: Of the AZD1222 recipients, only 5 or 6 were seropositive at baseline.

As regards this clone: Its antigen remains unidentified.

Only in-frame clones appear in the TCRdb table, and some are missing; sequencing was by immunoSEQ multiplex PCR. The sample lists around 170,000 clones, roughly 93% occurring once. The sequenced sample was peripheral blood, obtained on day 0 of AZD1222 vaccination. The receptor's source is an adult in good health.

The CDR3 region has the DNA TGTGCCAGCAGCCCCCGGTCGGGACCCCCAACTAATGAAAAACTGTTTTTT. Amino acid sequence: CASSPRSGPPTNEKLFF. V is TRBV7-6 and J is TRBJ1-4; tentatively, D is TRBD1 (5 bases). The CDR3 is made up of 17 amino acids. The germline V gene has CDR1 SGHVS and CDR2 FNYEAQ. V was trimmed by 5 bases and J by 0 bases, leaving 16 bases between them.